The clone carrying this TCR beta chain was recorded at least ten times. Its specificity is unknown. This entry is derived from a study of T cells after yellow fever vaccination. Study-level information: In the case of low-cell-number fractions, SMART-Seq v4 Ultra Low Input was used for preparation.

Generation of TCR cDNA used 5'RACE template switching (which added a universal primer site and UMIs). Each CDR3 protein is one row after TCRdb ran MiXCR on the 5' RACE reads. The sample shows 100,000 to 150,000 distinct CDR3 sequences, roughly 7.9% of them seen only once. Overall study findings and caveats: The booster saw the reappearance of most primary-vaccination clones (nearly 98% CD4, around 88% CD8). Some clonotypes, a small share, were shared between CD4 and CD8 compartments.

The sample in question was CD4+ T cells sorted from PBMCs, obtained more than 35 days after the first yellow fever vaccination. The clonotype was recovered from a young man who received the YFV17D yellow fever vaccine.

CDR3 in DNA: TGCAGTGCGAGCAGCGGGGGGGCCTACAATGAGCAGTTCTTC. Amino acid sequence: CSASSGGAYNEQFF. The rearrangement joins TRBV20-1 to TRBJ2-1, with 10 nucleotides matching TRBD2. Germline V gives CDR1 DFQATT, CDR2 SNEGSKA (reference sequence). The CDR3 contains 14 residues. The trim removed 6 bases at V and 2 bases at J, leaving 4 bases unmatched.